The clone carrying this T cell receptor beta chain was seen ten or more times. What it binds is unknown. TCR beta CDR3 sequences were amplified from RNA transcripts. First-round RT-PCR with HTBI primers amplified the TCR CDR3 region. TCRdb used MiXCR to reprocess the multiplex PCR reads, holding one entry per CDR3 protein. The sample yields hundreds of thousands of distinct CDR3 sequences, 13% to 15% seen once. This specimen comes from a study of T cells in Graves' hyperthyroidism and ophthalmopathy. Study in general: Sampling of peripheral blood happened at initial diagnosis, prior to any treatment. Study-level results: Expanded thyroid clonotypes (above 0.001) were mostly also found in blood.

Among ophthalmopathy patients, the Clinical Activity Score reached at least 3, the NOSPECS grade reached at least 4, and duration remained under 3 months. Fresh peripheral blood, roughly 10 ml, was the source of the PBMCs. The CDR3 sequence is 19 residues long. Germline lookup yields CDR1 MDHEN and CDR2 SYDVKM. J gave up 2 bases and V 4 bases, and 15 bases lay outside the gene matches. Material: blood. The TCR sequence derives from a woman aged 55-69 years with Graves' ophthalmopathy. The chain combines TRBV28 with TRBJ1-3; 9 nucleotides match TRBD1. CDR3 region: CASSSRPFTGGAAGNTIYF. Written as DNA, the CDR3 is TGTGCCAGCAGTTCGCGACCGTTTACAGGGGGCGCGGCTGGAAACACCATATATTTT.